This entry is about one T cell receptor (beta chain). Between the trimmed V and J ends, which lost 0 bases and 5 bases, there was a span of 13 bases. Germline V gene lookup returns CDR1 SGHAT and CDR2 FQNNGV. This CDR3 has 15 residues. These data originate in a study of blood T cell repertoires in COVID-19. Study overall: Spain, Italy and the United States supplied samples that represented acute and convalescent COVID-19. T cells, B-cell-depleted T cells, or PBMCs provided the cDNA or gDNA that served as material.

Measured with immunoSEQ multiplex PCR; TCRdb has only the in-frame clones, and not every one. Of about 280,000 clones listed, about 83% are singletons. The sample comprised peripheral blood. This chain uses TRBV11-2 with TRBJ1-1, with TRBD1 as a possible D gene (6 bases). This clonotype was obtained from a woman aged 45-65 years who had recovered from COVID-19. In nucleotides, the CDR3 is TGTGCCAGCAGCTTAGAAGGAGGACAGAGGACTGAAGCTTTCTTT. It encodes CASSLEGGQRTEAFF.